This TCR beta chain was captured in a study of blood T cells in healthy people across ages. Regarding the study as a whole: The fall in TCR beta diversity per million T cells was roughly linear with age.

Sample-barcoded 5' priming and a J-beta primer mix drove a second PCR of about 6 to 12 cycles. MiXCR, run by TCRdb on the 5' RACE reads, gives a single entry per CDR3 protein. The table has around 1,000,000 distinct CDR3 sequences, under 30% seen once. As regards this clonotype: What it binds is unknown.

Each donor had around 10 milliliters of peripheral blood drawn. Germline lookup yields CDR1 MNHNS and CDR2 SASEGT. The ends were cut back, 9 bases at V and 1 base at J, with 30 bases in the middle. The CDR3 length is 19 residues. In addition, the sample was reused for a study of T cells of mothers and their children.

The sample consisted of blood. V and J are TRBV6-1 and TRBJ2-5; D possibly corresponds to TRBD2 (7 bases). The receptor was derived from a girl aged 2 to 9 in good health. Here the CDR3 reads CARATALAETMGAQETQYF. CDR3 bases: TGTGCCAGAGCAACCGCCCTAGCGGAAACGATGGGGGCCCAAGAGACCCAGTACTTC.